This T cell receptor (beta chain) was obtained from a study of T cell responses to AZD1222 COVID-19 vaccine. Background on the study: Second-dose groups at about 4 or about 12 weeks were pooled. Study-wide results and limits: No repertoire was sampled before or during the peak T cell response, only after it. An increase in Spike-specific TCR breadth and depth was observed after two AZD1222 doses. The donor group comprised mostly white British people and more females; the analysis possibly underestimated clonal diversity.

A word on this clone: Its cognate antigen is unknown.

Profiled with immunoSEQ multiplex PCR; TCRdb holds only in-frame clones, not every one. The sample has roughly 140,000 clones; about 90% are singletons. The CDR3 runs to 16 residues. CDR1 and CDR2 from the germline V gene are MNHEY and SMNVEV (reference sequence). The V end was cut by 5 bases, the J end by 7 bases, with 23 bases between. The chain couples TRBV27 to TRBJ1-2, with TRBD1 as a possible D gene (5 bases). The sample was peripheral blood, taken on day 0 of AZD1222 vaccination. The sequence came from an adult in good health. The CDR3 sequence is CASSAQPGRHDGGYTF. The CDR3 coding sequence is TGTGCCAGCAGTGCACAGCCGGGGCGGCATGATGGTGGCTACACCTTC.